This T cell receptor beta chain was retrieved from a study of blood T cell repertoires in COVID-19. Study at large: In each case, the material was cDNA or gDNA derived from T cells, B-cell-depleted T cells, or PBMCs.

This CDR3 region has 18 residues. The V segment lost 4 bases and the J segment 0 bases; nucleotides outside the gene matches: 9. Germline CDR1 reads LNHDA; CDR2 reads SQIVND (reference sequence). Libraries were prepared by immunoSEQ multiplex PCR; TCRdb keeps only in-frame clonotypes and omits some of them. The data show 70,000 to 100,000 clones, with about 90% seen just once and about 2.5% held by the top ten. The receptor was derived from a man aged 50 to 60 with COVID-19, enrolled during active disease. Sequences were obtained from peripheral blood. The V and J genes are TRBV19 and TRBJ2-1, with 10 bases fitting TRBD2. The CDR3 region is CASSKARTSGDSYNEQFF. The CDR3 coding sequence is TGTGCCAGTAGTAAGGCAAGGACTAGCGGAGACTCCTACAATGAGCAGTTCTTC.